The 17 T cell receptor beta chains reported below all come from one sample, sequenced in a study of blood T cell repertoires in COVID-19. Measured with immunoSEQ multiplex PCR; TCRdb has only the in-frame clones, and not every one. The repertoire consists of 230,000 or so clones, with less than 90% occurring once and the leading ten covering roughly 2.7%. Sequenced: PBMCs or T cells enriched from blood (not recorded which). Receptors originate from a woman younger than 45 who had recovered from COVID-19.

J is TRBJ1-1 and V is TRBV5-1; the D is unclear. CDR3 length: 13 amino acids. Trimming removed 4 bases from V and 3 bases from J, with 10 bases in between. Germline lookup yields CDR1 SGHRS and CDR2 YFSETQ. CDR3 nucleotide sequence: TGCGCCAGCAGCCGGTCCCCTGACACTGAAGCTTTCTTT. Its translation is CASSRSPDTEAFF.

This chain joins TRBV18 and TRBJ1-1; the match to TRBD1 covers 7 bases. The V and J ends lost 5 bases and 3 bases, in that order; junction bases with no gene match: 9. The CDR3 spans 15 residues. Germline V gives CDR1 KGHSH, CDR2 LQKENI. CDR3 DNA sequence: TGTGCCAGCTCATTGGACAGGTTCATGGACACTGAAGCTTTCTTT. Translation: CASSLDRFMDTEAFF. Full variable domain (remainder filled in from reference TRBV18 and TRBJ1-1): NAGVMQNPRHLVRRRGQEARLRCSPMKGHSHVYWYRQLPEEGLKFMVYLQKENIIDESGMPKERFSAEFPKEGPSILRIQQVVRGDSAAYFCASSLDRFMDTEAFFGQGTRLTVV.

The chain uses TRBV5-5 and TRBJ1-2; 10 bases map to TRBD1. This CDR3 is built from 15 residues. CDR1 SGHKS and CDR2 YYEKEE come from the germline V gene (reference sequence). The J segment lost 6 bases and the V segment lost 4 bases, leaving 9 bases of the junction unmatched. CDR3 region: CASSPQAGTGDGYTF. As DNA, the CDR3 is TGTGCCAGCAGCCCCCAAGCCGGGACAGGGGATGGCTACACCTTC.

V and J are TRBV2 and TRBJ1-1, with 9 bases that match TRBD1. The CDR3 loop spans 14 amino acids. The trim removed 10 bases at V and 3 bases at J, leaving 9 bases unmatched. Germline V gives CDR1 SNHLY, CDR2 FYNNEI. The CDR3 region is CATDTGGAHTEAFF. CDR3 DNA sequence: TGTGCCACGGATACAGGGGGCGCCCACACTGAAGCTTTCTTT.

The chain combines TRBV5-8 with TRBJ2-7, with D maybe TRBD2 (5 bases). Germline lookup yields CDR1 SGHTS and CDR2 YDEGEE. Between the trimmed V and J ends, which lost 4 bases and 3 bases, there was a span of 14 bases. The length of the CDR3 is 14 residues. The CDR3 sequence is CASSTGNLGYEQYF. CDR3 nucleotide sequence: TGTGCCAGCAGCACGGGGAATTTAGGCTACGAGCAGTACTTC.

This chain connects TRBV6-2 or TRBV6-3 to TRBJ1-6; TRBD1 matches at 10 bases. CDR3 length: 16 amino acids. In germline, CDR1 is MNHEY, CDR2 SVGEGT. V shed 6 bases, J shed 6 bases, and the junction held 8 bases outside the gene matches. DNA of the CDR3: TGTGCCAGCAGCCCAGCCGGGACAGGGGCTAATTCACCCCTCCACTTT. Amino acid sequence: CASSPAGTGANSPLHF.

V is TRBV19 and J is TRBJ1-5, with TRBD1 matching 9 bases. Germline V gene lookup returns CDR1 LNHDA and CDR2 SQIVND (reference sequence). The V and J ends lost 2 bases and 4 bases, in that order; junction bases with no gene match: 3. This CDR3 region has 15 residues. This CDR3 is CASSIWDRVNQPQHF. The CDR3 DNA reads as TGTGCCAGTAGTATATGGGACAGGGTTAATCAGCCCCAGCATTTT.

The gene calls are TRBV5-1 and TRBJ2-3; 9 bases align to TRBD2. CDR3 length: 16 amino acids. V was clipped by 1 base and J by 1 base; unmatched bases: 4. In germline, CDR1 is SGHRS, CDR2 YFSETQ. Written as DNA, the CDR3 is TGCGCCAGCAGCTTGAATAGCGGGGGCCGCACAGATACGCAGTATTTT. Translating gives CASSLNSGGRTDTQYF.

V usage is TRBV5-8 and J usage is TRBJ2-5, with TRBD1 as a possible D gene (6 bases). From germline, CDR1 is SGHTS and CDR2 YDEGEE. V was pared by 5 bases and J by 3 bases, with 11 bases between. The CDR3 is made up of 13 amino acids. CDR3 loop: CASSWDIEETQYF. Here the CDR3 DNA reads TGTGCCAGCAGTTGGGACATCGAAGAGACCCAGTACTTC.

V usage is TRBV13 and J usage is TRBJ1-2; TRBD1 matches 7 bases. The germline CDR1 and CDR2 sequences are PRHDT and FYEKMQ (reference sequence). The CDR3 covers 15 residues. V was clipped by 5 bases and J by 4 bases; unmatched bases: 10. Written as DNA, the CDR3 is TGTGCCAGCAGCCTTCCGGGACAGATAACCTATGGCTACACCTTC. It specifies CASSLPGQITYGYTF.

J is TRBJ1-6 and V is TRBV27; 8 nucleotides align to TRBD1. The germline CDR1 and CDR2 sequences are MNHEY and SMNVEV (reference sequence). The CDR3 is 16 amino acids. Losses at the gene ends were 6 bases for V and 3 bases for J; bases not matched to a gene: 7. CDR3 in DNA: TGTGCCAGCAGCCAGGGGGGGACAGGCTATAATTCACCCCTCCACTTT. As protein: CASSQGGTGYNSPLHF.

The CDR3 region is CASSQDRLGQGITNEKLFF. The DNA for the CDR3 is TGCGCCAGCAGCCAAGATAGGTTGGGACAGGGGATCACTAATGAAAAACTGTTTTTT. The chain couples TRBV4-3 to TRBJ1-4, with 10 bases matching TRBD1. CDR1 LGHNA and CDR2 YSLEER come from the germline V gene. This CDR3 region has 19 residues. Losses at the gene ends were 0 bases for V and 2 bases for J; bases not matched to a gene: 9.

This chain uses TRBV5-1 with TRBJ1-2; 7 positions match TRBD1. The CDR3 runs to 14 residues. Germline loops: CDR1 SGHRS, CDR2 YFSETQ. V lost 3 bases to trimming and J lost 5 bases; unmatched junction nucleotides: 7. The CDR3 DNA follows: TGCGCCAGCAGCTCCGGGACAGCCACTTATGGCTACACCTTC. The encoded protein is CASSSGTATYGYTF.

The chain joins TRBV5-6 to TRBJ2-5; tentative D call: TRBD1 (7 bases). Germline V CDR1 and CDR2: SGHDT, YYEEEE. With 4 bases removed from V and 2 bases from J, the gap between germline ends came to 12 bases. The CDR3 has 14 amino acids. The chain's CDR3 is CASSLEGQQETQYF. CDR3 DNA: TGTGCCAGCAGCCTGGAGGGACAGCAAGAGACCCAGTACTTC. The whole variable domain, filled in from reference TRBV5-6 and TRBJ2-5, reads DAGVTQSPTHLIKTRGQQVTLRCSPKSGHDTVSWYQQALGQGPQFIFQYYEEEERQRGNFPDRFSGHQFPNYSSELNVNALLLGDSALYLCASSLEGQQETQYFGPGTRLLVL.

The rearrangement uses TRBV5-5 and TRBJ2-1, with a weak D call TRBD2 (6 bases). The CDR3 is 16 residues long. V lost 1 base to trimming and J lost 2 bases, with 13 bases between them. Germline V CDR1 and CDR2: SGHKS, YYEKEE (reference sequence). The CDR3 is CASSLQGRGTYNEQFF. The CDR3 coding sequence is TGTGCCAGCAGCTTGCAAGGACGGGGGACCTACAATGAGCAGTTCTTC.

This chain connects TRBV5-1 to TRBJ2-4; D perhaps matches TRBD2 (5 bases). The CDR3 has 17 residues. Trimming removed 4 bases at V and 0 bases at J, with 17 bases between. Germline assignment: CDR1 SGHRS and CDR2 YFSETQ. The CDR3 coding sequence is TGCGCCAGCAGCGCCTCCCTACTAGGTCTAGCCAAAAACATTCAGTACTTC. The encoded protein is CASSASLLGLAKNIQYF.

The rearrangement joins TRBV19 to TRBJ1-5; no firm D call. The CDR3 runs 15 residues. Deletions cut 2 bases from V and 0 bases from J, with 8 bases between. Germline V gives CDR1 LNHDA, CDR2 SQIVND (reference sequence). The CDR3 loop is CASSITAISNQPQHF. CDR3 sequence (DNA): TGTGCCAGTAGTATAACCGCGATTAGCAATCAGCCCCAGCATTTT.